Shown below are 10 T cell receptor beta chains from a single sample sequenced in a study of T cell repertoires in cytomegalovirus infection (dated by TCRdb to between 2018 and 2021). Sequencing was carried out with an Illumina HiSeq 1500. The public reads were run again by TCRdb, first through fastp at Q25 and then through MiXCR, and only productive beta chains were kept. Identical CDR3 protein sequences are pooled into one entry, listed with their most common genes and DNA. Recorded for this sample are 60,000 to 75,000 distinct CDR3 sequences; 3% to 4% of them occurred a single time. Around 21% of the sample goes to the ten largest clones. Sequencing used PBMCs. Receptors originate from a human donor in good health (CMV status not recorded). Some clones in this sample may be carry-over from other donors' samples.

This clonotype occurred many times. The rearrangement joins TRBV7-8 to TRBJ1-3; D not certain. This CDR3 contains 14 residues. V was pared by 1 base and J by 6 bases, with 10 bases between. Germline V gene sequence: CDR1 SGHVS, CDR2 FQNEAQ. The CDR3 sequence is CASSLGRSENTIYF. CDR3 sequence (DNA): TGTGCCAGCAGCTTAGGCAGATCGGAAAACACCATATATTTT.

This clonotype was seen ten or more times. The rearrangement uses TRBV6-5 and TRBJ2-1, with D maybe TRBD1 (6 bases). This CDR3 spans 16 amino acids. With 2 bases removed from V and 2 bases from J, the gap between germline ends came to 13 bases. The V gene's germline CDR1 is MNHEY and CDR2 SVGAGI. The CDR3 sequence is CASSYAQGPPYNEQFF. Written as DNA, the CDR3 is TGTGCCAGCAGTTACGCCCAGGGGCCCCCCTACAATGAGCAGTTCTTC.

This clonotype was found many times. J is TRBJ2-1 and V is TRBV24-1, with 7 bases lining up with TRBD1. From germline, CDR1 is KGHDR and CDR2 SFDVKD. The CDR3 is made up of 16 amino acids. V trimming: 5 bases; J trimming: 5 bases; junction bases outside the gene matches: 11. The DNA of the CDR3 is TGTGCCACCAGTGTTTCGGAGACAGGGCGAAACAATGAGCAGTTCTTC. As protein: CATSVSETGRNNEQFF.

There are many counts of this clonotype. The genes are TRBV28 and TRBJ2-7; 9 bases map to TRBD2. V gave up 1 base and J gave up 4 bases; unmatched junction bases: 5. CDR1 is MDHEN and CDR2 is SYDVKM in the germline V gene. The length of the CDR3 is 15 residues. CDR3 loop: CASSLFSSGKYEQYF. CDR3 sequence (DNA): TGTGCCAGCAGTTTATTCTCTAGCGGGAAGTACGAGCAGTACTTC.

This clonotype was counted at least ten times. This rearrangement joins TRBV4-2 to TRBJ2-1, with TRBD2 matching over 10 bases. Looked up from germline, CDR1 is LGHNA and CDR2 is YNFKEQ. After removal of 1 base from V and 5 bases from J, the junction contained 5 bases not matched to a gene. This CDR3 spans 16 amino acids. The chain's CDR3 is CASSQVQRGGHNEQFF. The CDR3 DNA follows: TGTGCCAGCAGCCAAGTACAGCGGGGGGGTCACAATGAGCAGTTCTTC.

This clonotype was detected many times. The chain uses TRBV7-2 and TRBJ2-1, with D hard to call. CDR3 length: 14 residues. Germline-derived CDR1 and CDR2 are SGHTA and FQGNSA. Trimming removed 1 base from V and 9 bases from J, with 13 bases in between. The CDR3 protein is CASSLEELVGEQFF. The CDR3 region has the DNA TGTGCCAGCAGCTTAGAGGAGCTAGTTGGTGAGCAGTTCTTC.

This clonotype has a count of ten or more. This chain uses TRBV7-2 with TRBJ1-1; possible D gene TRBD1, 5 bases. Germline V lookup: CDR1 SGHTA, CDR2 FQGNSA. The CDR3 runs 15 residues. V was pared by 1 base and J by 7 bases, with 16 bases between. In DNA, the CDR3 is TGTGCCAGCAGCTTAGAGTCAGGGCAGTGGAGTGAAGCTTTCTTT. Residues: CASSLESGQWSEAFF.

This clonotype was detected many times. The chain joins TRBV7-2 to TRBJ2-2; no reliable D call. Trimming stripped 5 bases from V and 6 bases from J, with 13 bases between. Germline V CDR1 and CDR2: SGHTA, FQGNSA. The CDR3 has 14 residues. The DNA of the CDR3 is TGTGCCAGCAGCCCCAGAGCAGGCTCCGGGGAGCTGTTTTTT. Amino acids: CASSPRAGSGELFF.

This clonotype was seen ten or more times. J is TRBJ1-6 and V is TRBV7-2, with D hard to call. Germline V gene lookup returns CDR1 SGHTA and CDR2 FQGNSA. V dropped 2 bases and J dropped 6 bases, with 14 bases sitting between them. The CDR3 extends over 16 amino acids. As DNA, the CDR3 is TGTGCCAGCAGCTTATACGGCGGGCAGTTTAATTCACCCCTCCACTTT. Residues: CASSLYGGQFNSPLHF.

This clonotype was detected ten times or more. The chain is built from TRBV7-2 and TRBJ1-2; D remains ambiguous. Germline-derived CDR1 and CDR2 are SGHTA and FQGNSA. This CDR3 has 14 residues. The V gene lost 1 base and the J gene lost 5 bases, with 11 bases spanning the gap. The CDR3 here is CASSLERSLYGYTF. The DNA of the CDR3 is TGTGCCAGCAGCTTAGAACGCAGCCTATATGGCTACACCTTC.